This T cell receptor beta chain was recorded in a study of Graves' ophthalmopathy and Graves' hyperthyroidism. This clonotype was observed many times. V was cut by 3 bases and J by 3 bases, with 17 bases left in between. Germline CDR1 reads DFQATT; CDR2 reads SNEGSKA (reference sequence). The CDR3 spans 15 residues. RNA transcripts yielded amplified TCR beta CDR3 regions. The first-round RT-PCR employed HTBI primers together with the Qiagen OneStep RT-PCR kit. A multiplex PCR was then performed as the second round. MiXCR, run by TCRdb on the multiplex PCR reads, gives a single entry per CDR3 protein. The table has about 340,000 distinct CDR3 sequences, about a sixth seen once.

This TCR was recovered from an adult man with Graves' ophthalmopathy. Sequenced sample: peripheral blood. The chain has TRBV20-1 and TRBJ2-5; D ambiguous. The CDR3 sequence is CSASISVVAEETQYF. The CDR3 region has the DNA TGCAGTGCTAGTATAAGTGTGGTGGCGGAAGAGACCCAGTACTTC.